The source of this T cell receptor beta chain is a study of identical twins. TCRdb passed the 5' RACE reads through MiXCR, listing each CDR3 protein once. The sample lists approximately 600,000 distinct CDR3 sequences; approximately 9.6% were seen once. V lost 4 bases and J 6 bases, leaving 20 bases between the germline ends. Germline CDR1 reads SGDLS; CDR2 reads YYNGEE. CDR3 length equals 15 residues. This sample was shared with a second study, whose subject was yellow fever vaccine responses in identical twins.

The chain is built from TRBV9 and TRBJ2-7, with D perhaps assigned TRBD1 or TRBD2 (7 bases each). Sequenced sample: PBMCs. This receptor was identified in a woman between 18 and 30 years old in good health. DNA of the CDR3: TGTGCCAGCAGCCCCCAGGGGGGGGGAGTCGGCGAGCAGTACTTC. Its translation is CASSPQGGGVGEQYF.